The present entry profiles one TCR beta chain with its context. A read error may account for a junction end that differs from germline. In the same sample, other DNA sequences code for this CDR3. The PCR contained 60 Vbeta and 13 Jbeta primers. Sequencing was performed with immunoSEQ multiplex PCR; in TCRdb, only in-frame clones are kept and a portion is missing. Altogether 80,000 or so clones are present, around 84% being singletons, with the ten largest covering 4% to 5%. Germline CDR1 reads SGHDT; CDR2 reads YYEEEE. The CDR3 has 16 amino acids. This sample is drawn from a study of cytomegalovirus exposure and HLA in healthy donors.

The rearrangement joins TRBV5-6 to TRBJ1-5, with TRBD1 as a possible D gene (6 bases). Sequenced: PBMCs. This TCR came from a man aged 35-49 years in good health and CMV-seronegative. The CDR3 loop is CASSLNGQNRRQPQHF. As DNA, the CDR3 is TGTGCCAGCAGCTTGAACGGACAGAATCGCCGTCAGCCCCAGCACTTT.